The source of this TCR beta chain is a study of T cells after yellow fever vaccination. The CDR3 consists of 15 residues. V dropped 2 bases and J dropped 6 bases, with 15 bases sitting between them. The germline gives CDR1 SGHRS, CDR2 YFSETQ. Via MiXCR, TCRdb re-called the 5' RACE reads, giving one row per CDR3 protein. In the table there are about 580,000 distinct CDR3 sequences, 17% of which are singletons. The sample here was PBMCs, taken 5 to 6 days after the first yellow fever vaccination. The V gene is TRBV5-1, the J gene TRBJ2-1, with D possibly matching TRBD1 (5 bases). The receptor was isolated from a man younger than 35 who received the YFV17D yellow fever vaccine. CDR3 bases: TGCGCCAGCAGCTTACAGGCACCGAACGTCAATGAGCAGTTCTTC. Its translation: CASSLQAPNVNEQFF.